The entry below describes one T cell receptor (beta chain). Deletions cut 3 bases from V and 3 bases from J, with 14 bases between. CDR3 size: 15 residues. Germline assignment: CDR1 SGHVS and CDR2 FQNEAQ. The sample originates from a study of blood T cell repertoires in COVID-19. Overall study context: The samples span acute and convalescent COVID-19 from the United States, Italy and Spain. T cells, B-cell-depleted T cells, or PBMCs supplied cDNA or gDNA.

In the study's own analysis: Researchers report that nucleated cell counts were estimated from reference gene primer amplification. Some clones are missing from TCRdb's copy, which holds only in-frame ones; the method was immunoSEQ multiplex PCR. V and J calls plus clone size are reproduced from that table; the DNA served to infer D and trimming. The sample records around 170,000 clones, 70% to 90% being singletons. The chain carries TRBV7-8 and TRBJ1-1; no firm D call. The TCR originated in a woman aged 70-85 years with acute or convalescent COVID-19. The sample was peripheral blood. Written as DNA, the CDR3 is TGTGCCAGCAGCTTTCGAGGTTGGAGAGACACTGAAGCTTTCTTT. Protein sequence: CASSFRGWRDTEAFF.